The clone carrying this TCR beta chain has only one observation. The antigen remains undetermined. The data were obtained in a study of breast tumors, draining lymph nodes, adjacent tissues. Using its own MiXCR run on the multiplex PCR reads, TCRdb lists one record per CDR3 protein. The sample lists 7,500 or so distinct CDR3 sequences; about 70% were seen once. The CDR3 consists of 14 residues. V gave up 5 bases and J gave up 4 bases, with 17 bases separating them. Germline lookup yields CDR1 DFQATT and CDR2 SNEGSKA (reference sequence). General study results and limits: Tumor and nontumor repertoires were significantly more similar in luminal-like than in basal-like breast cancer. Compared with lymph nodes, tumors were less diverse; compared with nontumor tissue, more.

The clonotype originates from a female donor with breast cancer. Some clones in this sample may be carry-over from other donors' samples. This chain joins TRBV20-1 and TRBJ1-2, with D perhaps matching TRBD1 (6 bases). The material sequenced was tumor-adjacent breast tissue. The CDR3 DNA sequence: TGCAGTGCTTCCGATAACAGGGTCTCCTATGGCTACACCTTC. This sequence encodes CSASDNRVSYGYTF.